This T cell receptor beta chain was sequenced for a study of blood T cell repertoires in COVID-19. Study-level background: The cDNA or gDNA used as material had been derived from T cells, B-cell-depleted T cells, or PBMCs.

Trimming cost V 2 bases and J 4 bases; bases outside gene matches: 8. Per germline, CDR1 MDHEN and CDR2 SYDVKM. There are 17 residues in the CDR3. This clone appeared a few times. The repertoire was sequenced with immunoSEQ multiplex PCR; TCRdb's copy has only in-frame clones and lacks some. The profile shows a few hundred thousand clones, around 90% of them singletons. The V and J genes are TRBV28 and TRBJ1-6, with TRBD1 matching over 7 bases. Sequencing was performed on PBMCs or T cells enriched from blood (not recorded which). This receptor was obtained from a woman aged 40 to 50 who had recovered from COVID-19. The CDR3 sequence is CASSLPTGTLYNSPLHF. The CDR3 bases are TGTGCCAGCAGTTTACCGACAGGGACCCTTTATAATTCACCCCTCCACTTT.